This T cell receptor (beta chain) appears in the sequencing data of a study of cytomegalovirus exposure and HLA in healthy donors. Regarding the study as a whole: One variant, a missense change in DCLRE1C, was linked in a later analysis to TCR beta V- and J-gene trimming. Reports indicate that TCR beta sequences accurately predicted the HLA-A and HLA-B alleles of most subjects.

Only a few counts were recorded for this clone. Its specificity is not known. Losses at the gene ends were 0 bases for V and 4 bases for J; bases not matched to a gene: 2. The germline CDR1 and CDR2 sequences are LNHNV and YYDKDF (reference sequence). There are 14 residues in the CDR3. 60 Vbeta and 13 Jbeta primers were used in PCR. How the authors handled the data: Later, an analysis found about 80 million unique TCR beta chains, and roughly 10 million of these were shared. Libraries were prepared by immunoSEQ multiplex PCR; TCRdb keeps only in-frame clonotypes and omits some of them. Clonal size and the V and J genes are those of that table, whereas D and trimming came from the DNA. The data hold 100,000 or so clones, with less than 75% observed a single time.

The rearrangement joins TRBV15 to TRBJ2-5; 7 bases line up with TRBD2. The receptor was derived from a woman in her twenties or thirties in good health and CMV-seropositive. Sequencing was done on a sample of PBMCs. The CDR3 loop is CATSREGGGETQYF. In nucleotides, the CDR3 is TGTGCCACCAGCAGAGAGGGGGGGGGAGAGACCCAGTACTTC.